This T cell receptor beta chain was observed in a study of cytomegalovirus exposure and HLA in healthy donors. Regarding the study as a whole: In a later analysis, CMV-associated beta chains were mostly HLA-associated, it appeared.

In its sample, this clone was seen a few times. The antigen is undetermined. Primers included in the PCR were 60 Vbeta and 13 Jbeta primers. Method: immunoSEQ multiplex PCR; TCRdb's copy keeps in-frame clones and lacks some. This table holds about 210,000 clones, 87% found once. Trimming left V 7 bases short and J 8 bases short, with 17 bases between. In germline, CDR1 is MDHEN, CDR2 SYDVKM. The CDR3 runs to 13 residues. Sequencing was carried out using PBMCs. The rearrangement joins TRBV28 to TRBJ1-2, with D perhaps TRBD1 (6 bases). This TCR came from a boy aged 2 to 9 in good health and CMV-seronegative. The CDR3, as DNA: TGTGCCAGCAACCCCCCGGGGGGGCGAGGCTACACCTTC. This translates into CASNPPGGRGYTF.